The clone carrying this T cell receptor (beta chain) was detected only a few times. The target antigen is unknown. The data derive from a study of cytomegalovirus exposure and HLA in healthy donors. Study overall: The 120 million or so unique TCR beta sequences, from around 200 million T cells, were found by an earlier analysis.

Researchers ran the PCR with 60 Vbeta and 13 Jbeta primers. Original processing methods: Later analysis identified tens of millions of unique TCR beta chains, about 10 million shared. Profiling relied on immunoSEQ multiplex PCR, and the TCRdb table lists in-frame clones only, not all of them. That table gives V, J and clone size, and the DNA gave D and trimming. In the table there are some 250,000 clones, approximately 82% of which are singletons. Germline V lookup: CDR1 SGHRS, CDR2 YFSETQ. J lost 2 bases, V lost 4 bases, and 8 bases had no gene match. The CDR3 covers 15 residues. Study conclusions and caveats: The study reported that TCR beta sequences accurately predicted HLA-A and HLA-B alleles in most subjects. The study put some 150 TCR beta chains on its list as cytomegalovirus-associated.

The V call is TRBV5-1, the J call TRBJ2-7; TRBD1 agrees at 8 bases. Sequencing input: PBMCs. The clonotype was recovered from a woman aged 60-75 years in good health and CMV-seropositive. For the CDR3, the DNA is TGCGCCAGCAGCCCGGTTGAGGACAGGGCCTACGAGCAGTACTTC. It translates to CASSPVEDRAYEQYF.